This T cell receptor (beta chain) was found in a study of T cell responses to AZD1222 COVID-19 vaccine. Comment on this clone: What it binds is unknown.

The CDR3 extends over 15 amino acids. V shed 2 bases and J 2 bases; nucleotides not matched to a gene: 4. Germline loops: CDR1 SGHRS, CDR2 YFSETQ. Findings and caveats of the study: Without day 14 samples, only post-peak T cell repertoires were studied. Baseline seropositives among AZD1222 recipients totaled only 5 to 7. Of spike-specific TCRs, nearly half reportedly target regions left unmutated in variants. Researchers report vaccine-associated CD4 TCRs spanning spike, with dominance at 160-218 and 743-854.

TCRdb keeps only in-frame clones here, not all; method: immunoSEQ multiplex PCR. The sample has roughly 130,000 clones, about nine tenths seen once. The material was peripheral blood, obtained 28 days after the second AZD1222 dose. This sequence originates from an adult who received the AZD1222 COVID-19 vaccine. V gene TRBV5-1 combines with J gene TRBJ2-3, with 8 bases aligning to TRBD1. CDR3 residues: CASSLQGGATDTQYF. The CDR3 coding sequence is TGCGCCAGCAGCTTACAGGGGGGAGCCACAGATACGCAGTATTTT.